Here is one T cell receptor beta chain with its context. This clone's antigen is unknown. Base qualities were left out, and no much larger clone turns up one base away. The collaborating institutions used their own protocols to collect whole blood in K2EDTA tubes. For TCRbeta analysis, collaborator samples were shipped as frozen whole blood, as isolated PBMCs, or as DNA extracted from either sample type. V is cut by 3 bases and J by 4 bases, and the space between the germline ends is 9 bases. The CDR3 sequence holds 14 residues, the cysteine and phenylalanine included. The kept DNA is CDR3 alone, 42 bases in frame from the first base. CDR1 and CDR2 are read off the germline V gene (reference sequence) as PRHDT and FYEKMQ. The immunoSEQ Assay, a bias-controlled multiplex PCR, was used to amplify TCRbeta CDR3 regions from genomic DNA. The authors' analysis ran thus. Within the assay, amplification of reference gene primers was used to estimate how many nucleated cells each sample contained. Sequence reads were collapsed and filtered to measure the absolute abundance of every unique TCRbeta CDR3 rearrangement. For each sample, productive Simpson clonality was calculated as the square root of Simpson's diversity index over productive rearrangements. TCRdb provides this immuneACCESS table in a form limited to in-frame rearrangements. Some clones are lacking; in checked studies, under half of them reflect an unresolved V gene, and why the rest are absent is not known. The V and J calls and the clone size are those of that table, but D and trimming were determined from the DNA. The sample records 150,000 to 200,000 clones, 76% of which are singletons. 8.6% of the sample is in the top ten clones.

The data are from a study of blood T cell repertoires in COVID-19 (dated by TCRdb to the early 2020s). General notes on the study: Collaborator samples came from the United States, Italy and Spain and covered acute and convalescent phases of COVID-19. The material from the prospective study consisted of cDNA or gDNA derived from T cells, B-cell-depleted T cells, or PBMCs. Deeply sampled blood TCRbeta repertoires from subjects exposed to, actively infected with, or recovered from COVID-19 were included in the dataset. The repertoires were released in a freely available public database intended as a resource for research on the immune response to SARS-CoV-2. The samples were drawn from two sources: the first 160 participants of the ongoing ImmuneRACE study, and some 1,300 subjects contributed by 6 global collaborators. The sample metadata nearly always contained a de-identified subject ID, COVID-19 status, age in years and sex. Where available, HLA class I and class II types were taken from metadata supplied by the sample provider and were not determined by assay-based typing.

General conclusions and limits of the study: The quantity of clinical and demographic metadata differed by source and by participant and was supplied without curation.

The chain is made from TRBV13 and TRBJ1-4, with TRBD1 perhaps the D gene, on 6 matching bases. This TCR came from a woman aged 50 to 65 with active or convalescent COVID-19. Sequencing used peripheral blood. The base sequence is TGTGCCAGCAGCTTCGGACAGTTTAATGAAAAACTGTTTTTT. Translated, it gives CASSFGQFNEKLFF.